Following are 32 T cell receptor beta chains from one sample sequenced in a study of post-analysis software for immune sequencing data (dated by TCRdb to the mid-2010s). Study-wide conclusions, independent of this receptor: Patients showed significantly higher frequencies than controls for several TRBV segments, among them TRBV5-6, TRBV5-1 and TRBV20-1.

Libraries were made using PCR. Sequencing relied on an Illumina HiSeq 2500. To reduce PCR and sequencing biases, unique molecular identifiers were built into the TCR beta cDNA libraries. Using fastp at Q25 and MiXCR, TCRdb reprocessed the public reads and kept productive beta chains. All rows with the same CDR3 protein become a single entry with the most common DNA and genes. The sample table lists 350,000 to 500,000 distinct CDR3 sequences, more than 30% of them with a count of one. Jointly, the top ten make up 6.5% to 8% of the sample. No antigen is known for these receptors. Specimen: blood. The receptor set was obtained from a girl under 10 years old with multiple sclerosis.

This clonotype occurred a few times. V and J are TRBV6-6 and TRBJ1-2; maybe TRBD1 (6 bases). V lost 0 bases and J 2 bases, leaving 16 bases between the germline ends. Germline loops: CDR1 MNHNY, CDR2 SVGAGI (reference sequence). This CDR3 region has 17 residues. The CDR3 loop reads CASSYSNPQTGNYGYTF. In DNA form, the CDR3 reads TGTGCCAGCAGTTACTCGAACCCCCAGACAGGAAACTATGGCTACACCTTC.

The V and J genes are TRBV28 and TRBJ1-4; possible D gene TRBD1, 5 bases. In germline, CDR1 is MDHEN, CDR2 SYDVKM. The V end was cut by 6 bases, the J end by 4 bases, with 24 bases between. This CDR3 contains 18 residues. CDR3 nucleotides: TGTGCCAGCAGGAAATTCCGGGACCTAAGTGGTGGTAATGAAAAACTGTTTTTT. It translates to CASRKFRDLSGGNEKLFF.

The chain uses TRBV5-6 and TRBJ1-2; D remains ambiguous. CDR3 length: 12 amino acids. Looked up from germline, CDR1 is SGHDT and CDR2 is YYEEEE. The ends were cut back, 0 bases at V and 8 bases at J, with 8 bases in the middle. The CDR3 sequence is CASSLDARGYTF. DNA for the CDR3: TGTGCCAGCAGCTTGGATGCGAGGGGCTACACCTTC.

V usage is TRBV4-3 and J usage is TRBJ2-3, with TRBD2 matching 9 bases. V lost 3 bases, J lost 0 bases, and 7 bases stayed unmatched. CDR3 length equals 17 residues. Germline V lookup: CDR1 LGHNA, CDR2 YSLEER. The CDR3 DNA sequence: TGCGCCAGCAGCCAGGGTTCTGCGGGAGGGAGCACAGATACGCAGTATTTT. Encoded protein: CASSQGSAGGSTDTQYF.

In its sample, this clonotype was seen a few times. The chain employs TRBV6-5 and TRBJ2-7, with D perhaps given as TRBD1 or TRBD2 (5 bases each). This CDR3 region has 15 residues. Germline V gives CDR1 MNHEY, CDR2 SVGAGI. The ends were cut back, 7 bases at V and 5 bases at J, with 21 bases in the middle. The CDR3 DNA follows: TGTGCCAGCAAGTTGTGGACCGGGGCTAGTAACGAGCAGTACTTC. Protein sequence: CASKLWTGASNEQYF.

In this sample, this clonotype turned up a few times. The CDR3 reads CSAKRTGPYNEQFF. The DNA for the CDR3 is TGCAGTGCCAAAAGGACAGGGCCGTACAATGAGCAGTTCTTC. The chain has TRBV20-1 and TRBJ2-1, with TRBD1 identical over 8 bases. The ends lost 6 bases at V and 4 bases at J; junction bases unmatched: 8. The germline V gene encodes CDR1 DFQATT and CDR2 SNEGSKA (reference sequence). The CDR3 covers 14 residues.

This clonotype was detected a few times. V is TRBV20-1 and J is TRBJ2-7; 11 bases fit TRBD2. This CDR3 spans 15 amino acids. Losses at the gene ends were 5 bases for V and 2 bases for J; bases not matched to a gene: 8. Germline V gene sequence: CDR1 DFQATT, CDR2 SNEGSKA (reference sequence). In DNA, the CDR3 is TGCAGTGCTTACTATAGCGGGGGGGGCCCCTACGAGCAGTACTTC. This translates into CSAYYSGGGPYEQYF.

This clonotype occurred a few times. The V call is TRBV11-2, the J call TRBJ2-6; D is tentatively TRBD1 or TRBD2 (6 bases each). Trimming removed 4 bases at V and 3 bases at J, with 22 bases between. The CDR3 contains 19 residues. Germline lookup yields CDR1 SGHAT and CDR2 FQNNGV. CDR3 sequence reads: CASSSTYVSGAHGANVLTF. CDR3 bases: TGTGCCAGCAGCTCTACTTATGTGTCGGGGGCGCATGGGGCCAACGTCCTGACTTTC. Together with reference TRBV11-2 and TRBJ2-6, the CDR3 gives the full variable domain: EAGVAQSPRYKIIEKRQSVAFWCNPISGHATLYWYQQILGQGPKLLIQFQNNGVVDDSQLPKDRFSAERLKGVDSTLKIQPAKLEDSAVYLCASSSTYVSGAHGANVLTFGAGSRLTVL.

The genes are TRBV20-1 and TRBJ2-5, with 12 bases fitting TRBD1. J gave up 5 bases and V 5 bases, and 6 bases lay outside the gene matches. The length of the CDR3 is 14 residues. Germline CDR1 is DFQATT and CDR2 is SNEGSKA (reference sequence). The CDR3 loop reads CSAFGTGGVETQYF. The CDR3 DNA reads TGCAGTGCTTTCGGGACAGGGGGCGTGGAGACCCAGTACTTC.

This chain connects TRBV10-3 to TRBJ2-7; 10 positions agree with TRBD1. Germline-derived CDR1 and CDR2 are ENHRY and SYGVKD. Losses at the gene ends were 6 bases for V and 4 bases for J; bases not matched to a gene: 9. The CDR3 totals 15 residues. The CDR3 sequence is CAIRSGQGLLYEQYF. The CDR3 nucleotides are TGTGCCATCAGATCGGGACAGGGGTTGCTATACGAGCAGTACTTC.

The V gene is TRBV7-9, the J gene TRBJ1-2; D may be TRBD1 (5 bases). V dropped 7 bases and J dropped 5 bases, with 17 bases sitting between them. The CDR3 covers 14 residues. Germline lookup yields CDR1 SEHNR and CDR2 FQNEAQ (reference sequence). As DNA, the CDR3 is TGTGCCAGCACGCCCGAGCAGGGACCGTATGGCTACACCTTC. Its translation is CASTPEQGPYGYTF.

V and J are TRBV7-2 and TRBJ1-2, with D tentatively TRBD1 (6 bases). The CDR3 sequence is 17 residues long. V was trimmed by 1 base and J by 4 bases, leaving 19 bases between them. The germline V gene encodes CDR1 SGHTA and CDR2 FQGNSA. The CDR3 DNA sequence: TGTGCCAGCAGCTTAGAGGGGGGATTCCTCGGTGGCTATGGCTACACCTTC. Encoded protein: CASSLEGGFLGGYGYTF.

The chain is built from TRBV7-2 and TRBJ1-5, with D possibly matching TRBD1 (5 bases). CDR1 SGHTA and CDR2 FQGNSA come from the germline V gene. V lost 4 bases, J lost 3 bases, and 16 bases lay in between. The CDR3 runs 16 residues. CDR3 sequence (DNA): TGTGCCAGCAGCTCGCTCGGACAAGGCGTCAATCAGCCCCAGCATTTT. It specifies CASSSLGQGVNQPQHF.

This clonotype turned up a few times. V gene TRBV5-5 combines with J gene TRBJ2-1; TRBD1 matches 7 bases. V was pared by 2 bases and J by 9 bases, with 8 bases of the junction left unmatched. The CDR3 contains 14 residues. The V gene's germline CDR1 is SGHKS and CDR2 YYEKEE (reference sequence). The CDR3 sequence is CASSFRTGTLEQFF. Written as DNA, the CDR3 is TGTGCCAGCAGCTTCCGGACAGGTACTCTTGAGCAGTTCTTC.

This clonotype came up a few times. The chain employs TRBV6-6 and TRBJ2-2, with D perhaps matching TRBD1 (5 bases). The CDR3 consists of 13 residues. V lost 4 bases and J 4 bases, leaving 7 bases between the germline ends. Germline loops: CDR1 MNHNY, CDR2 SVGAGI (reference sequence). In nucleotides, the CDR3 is TGTGCCAGCAGTTCGACAGCCACCGGGGAGCTGTTTTTT. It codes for CASSSTATGELFF.

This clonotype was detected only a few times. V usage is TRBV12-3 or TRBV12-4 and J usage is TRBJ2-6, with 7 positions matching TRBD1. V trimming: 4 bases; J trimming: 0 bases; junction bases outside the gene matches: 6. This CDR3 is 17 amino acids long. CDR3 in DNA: TGTGCCAGCAGTTACGCGACAGGGAGCTCTGGGGCCAACGTCCTGACTTTC. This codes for CASSYATGSSGANVLTF.

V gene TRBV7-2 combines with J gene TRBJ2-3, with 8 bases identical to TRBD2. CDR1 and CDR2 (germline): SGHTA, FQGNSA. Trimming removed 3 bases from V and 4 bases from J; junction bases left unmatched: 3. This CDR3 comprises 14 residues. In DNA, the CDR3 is TGTGCCAGCAGCTTCAGCGGGAGATCAGATACGCAGTATTTT. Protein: CASSFSGRSDTQYF.

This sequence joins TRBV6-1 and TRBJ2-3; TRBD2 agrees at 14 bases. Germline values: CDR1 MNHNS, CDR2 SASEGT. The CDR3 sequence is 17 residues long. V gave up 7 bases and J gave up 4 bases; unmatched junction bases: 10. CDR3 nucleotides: TGTGCCAGCACCAGACTAGCGGGGGGGCTAGGGGCAGATACGCAGTATTTT. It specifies CASTRLAGGLGADTQYF.

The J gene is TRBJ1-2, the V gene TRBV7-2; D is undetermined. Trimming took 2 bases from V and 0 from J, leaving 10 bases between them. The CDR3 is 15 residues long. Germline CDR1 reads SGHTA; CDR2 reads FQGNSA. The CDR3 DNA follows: TGTGCCAGCAGCTTACAGTTCCCTACTAACTATGGCTACACCTTC. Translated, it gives CASSLQFPTNYGYTF.

CDR3 in amino acids: CASSPAMNFQETQYF. CDR3 in DNA: TGTGCCAGCAGCCCTGCCATGAATTTCCAAGAGACCCAGTACTTC. The rearrangement joins TRBV28 to TRBJ2-5; no clear D. This CDR3 is 15 amino acids long. V lost 6 bases and J lost 1, with 15 bases in between. From germline, CDR1 is MDHEN and CDR2 SYDVKM.

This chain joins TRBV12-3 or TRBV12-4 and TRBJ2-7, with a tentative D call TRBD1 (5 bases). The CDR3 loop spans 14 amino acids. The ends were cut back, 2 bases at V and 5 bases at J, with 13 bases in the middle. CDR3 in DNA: TGTGCCAGCAGTTTACGACAGCTCGGCAACGAGCAGTACTTC. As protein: CASSLRQLGNEQYF.

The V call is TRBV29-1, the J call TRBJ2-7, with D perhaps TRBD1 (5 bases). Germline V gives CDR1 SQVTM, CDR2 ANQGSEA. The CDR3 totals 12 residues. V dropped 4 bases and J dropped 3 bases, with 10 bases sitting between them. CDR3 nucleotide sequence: TGCAGCGTTGTTCTGGGGCTCTACGAGCAGTACTTC. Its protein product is CSVVLGLYEQYF.

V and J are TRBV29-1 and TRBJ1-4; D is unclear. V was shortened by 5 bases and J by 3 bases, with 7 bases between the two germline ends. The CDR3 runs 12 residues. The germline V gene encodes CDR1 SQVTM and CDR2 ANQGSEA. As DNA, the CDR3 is TGCAGCGTTCAGGAAGCTAATGAAAAACTGTTTTTT. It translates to CSVQEANEKLFF.

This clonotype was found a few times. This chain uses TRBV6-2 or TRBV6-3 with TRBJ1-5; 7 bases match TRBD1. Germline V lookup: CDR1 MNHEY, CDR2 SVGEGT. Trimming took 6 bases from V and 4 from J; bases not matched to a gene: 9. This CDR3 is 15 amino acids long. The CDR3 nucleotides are TGTGCCAGCAGGGAGACAGGGAGAAGTAATCAGCCCCAGCATTTT. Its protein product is CASRETGRSNQPQHF.

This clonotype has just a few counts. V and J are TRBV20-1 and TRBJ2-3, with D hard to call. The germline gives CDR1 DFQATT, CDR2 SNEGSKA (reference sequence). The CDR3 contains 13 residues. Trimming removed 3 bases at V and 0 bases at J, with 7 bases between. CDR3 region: CSASSQSTDTQYF. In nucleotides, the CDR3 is TGCAGTGCTAGTTCCCAGAGCACAGATACGCAGTATTTT.

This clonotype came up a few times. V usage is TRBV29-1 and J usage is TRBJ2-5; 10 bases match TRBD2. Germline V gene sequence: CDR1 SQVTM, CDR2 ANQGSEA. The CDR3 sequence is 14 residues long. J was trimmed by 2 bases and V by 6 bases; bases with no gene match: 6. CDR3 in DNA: TGCAGCGTCCCACTAGCGGGGTTACAAGAGACCCAGTACTTC. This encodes CSVPLAGLQETQYF.

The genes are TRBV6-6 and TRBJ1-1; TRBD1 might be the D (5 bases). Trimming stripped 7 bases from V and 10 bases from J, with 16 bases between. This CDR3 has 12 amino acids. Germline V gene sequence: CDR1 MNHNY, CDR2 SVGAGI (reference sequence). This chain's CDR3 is CASIFRDGIAFF. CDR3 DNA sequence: TGTGCCAGCATCTTCCGGGACGGGATAGCTTTCTTT.

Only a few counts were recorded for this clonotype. The CDR3 loop is CSVEAYSFYNEQFF. Written as DNA, the CDR3 is TGCAGCGTTGAAGCTTACAGCTTCTACAATGAGCAGTTCTTC. The chain uses TRBV29-1 and TRBJ2-1; D remains ambiguous. The CDR3 has 14 residues. CDR1 and CDR2 (germline): SQVTM, ANQGSEA. V lost 1 base and J lost 3, with 10 bases in between.

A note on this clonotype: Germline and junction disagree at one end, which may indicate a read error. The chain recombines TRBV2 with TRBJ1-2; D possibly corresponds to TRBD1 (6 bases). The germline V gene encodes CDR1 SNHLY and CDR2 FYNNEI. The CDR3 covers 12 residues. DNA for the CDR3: TGTGCCAGCAAAGGGGGGAACTATGACTACACCTTC. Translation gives CASKGGNYDYTF.

The CDR3 protein is CATSRDWKGRAFF. CDR3 DNA sequence: TGTGCCACCAGCAGAGATTGGAAGGGACGAGCTTTCTTT. The chain recombines TRBV15 with TRBJ1-1; D is perhaps TRBD1 (5 bases). Germline V lookup: CDR1 LNHNV, CDR2 YYDKDF (reference sequence). V was shortened by 0 bases and J by 10 bases, with 12 bases between the two germline ends. The CDR3 spans 13 residues.

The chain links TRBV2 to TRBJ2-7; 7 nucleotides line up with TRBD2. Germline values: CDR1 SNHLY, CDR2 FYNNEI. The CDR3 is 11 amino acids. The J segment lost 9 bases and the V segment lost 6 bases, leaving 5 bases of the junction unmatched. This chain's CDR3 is CASRAGRGQYF. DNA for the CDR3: TGTGCCAGCAGGGCAGGGAGGGGGCAGTACTTC.

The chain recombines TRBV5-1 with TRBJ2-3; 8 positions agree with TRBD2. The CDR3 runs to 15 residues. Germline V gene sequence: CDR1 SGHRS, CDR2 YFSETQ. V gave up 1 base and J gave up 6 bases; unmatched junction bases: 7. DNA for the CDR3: TGCGCCAGCAGCTTGAGGACTAGCAACTCGGATACGCAGTATTTT. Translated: CASSLRTSNSDTQYF.